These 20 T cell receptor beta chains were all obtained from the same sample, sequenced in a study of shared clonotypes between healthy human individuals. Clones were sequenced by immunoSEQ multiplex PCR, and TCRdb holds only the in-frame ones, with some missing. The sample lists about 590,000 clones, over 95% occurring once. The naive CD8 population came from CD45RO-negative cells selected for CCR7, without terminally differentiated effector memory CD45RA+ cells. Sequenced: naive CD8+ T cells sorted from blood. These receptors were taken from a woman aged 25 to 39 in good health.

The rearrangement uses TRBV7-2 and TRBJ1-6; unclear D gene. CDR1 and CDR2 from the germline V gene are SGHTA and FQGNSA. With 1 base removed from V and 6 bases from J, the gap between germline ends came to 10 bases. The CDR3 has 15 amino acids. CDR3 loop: CASSLGVGLNSPLHF. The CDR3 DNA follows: TGTGCCAGCAGCTTAGGGGTCGGCCTTAATTCACCCCTCCACTTT.

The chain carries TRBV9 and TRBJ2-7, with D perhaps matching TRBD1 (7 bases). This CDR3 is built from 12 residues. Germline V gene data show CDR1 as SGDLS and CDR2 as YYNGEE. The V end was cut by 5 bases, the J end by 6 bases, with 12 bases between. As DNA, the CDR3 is TGTGCCAGCAGTCAGGGGGGCCTCGAGCAGTACTTC. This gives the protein CASSQGGLEQYF.

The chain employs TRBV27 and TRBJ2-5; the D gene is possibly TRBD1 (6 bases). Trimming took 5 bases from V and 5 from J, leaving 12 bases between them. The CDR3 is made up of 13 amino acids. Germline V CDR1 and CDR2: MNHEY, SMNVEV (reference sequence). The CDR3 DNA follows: TGTGCCAGCAGTCCAGGGGTTTCCGAGACCCAGTACTTC. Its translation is CASSPGVSETQYF.

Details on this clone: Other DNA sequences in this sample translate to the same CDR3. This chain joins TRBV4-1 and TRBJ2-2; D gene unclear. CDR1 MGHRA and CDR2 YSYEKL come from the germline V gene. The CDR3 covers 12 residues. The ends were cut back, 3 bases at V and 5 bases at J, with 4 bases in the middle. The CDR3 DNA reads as TGCGCCAGCAGCCACGGTACCGGGGAGCTGTTTTTT. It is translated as CASSHGTGELFF.

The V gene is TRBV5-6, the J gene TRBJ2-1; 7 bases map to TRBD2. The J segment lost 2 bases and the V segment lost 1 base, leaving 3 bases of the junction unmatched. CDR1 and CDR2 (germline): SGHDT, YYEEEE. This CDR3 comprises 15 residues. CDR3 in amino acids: CASSLTSETYNEQFF. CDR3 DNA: TGTGCCAGCAGCTTGACTAGCGAAACCTACAATGAGCAGTTCTTC.

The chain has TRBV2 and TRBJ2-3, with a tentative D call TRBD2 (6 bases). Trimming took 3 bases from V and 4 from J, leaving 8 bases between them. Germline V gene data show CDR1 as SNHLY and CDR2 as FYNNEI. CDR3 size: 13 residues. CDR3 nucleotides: TGTGCCAGCAGTGAGTGGGGGGCAGATACGCAGTATTTT. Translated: CASSEWGADTQYF.

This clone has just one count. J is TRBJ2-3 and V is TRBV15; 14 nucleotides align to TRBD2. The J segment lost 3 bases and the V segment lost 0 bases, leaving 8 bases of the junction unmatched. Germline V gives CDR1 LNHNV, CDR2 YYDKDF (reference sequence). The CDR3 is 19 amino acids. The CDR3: CATSRDKGLAGVRTDTQYF. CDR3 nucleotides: TGTGCCACCAGCAGAGATAAGGGACTAGCGGGAGTGAGGACAGATACGCAGTATTTT. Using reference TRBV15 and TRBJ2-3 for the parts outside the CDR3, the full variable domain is DAMVIQNPRYQVTQFGKPVTLSCSQTLNHNVMYWYQQKSSQAPKLLFHYYDKDFNNEADTPDNFQSRRPNTSFCFLDIRSPGLGDTAMYLCATSRDKGLAGVRTDTQYFGPGTRLTVL.

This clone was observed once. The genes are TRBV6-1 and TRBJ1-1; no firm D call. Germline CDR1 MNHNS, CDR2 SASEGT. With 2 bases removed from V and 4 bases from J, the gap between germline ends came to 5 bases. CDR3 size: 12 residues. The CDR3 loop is CASSEFITEAFF. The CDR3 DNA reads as TGTGCCAGCAGTGAATTTATCACTGAAGCTTTCTTT.

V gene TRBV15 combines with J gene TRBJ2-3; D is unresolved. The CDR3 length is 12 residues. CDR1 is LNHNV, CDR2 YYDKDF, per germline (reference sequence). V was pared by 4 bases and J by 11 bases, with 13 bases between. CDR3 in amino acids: CATSNTDREQYF. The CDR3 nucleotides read TGTGCCACCAGCAACACGGACCGTGAGCAGTATTTT.

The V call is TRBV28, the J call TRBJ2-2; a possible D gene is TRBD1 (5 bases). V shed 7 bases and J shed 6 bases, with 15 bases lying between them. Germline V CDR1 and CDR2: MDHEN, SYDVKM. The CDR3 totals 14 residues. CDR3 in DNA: TGTGCCAGCAAGGCTGGACAAATCTCCGGGGAGCTGTTTTTT. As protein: CASKAGQISGELFF.

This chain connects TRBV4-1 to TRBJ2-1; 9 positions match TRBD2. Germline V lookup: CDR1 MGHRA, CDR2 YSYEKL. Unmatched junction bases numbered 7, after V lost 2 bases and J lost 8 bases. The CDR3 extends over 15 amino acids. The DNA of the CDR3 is TGCGCCAGCAGCCAAAGGGCGGGAGGGCCCCATGAGCAGTTCTTC. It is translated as CASSQRAGGPHEQFF.

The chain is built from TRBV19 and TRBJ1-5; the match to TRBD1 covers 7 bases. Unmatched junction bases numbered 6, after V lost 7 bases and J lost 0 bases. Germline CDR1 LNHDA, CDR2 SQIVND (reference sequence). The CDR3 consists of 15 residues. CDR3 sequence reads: CASTQTGFSNQPQHF. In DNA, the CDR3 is TGTGCCAGTACCCAGACAGGGTTTAGCAATCAGCCCCAGCATTTT.

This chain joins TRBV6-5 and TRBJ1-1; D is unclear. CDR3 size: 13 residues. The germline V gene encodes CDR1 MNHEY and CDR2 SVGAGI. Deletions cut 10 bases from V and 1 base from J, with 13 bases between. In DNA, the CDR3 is TGTGCCACTCACGTAAGCCCGAACACTGAAGCTTTCTTT. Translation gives CATHVSPNTEAFF.

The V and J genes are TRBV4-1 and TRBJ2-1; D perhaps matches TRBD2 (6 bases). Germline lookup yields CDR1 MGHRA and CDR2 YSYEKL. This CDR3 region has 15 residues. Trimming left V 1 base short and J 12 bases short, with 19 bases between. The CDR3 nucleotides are TGCGCCAGCAGCCAAGGGGAGGAGTGGGCTACGGGGCAGTTCTTC. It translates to CASSQGEEWATGQFF.

DNA for the CDR3: TGTGCCAGCAGCTTTGGGGTCGCACCTGGGGGCGAGCAGTTCTTC. Protein sequence: CASSFGVAPGGEQFF. This sequence joins TRBV7-2 and TRBJ2-1, with D tentatively TRBD1 (6 bases). V dropped 3 bases and J dropped 10 bases, with 19 bases sitting between them. From germline, CDR1 is SGHTA and CDR2 FQGNSA. The CDR3 covers 15 residues. The full variable domain, its missing parts supplied by reference TRBV7-2 and TRBJ2-1, is GAGVSQSPSNKVTEKGKDVELRCDPISGHTALYWYRQSLGQGLEFLIYFQGNSAPDKSGLPSDRFSAERTGGSVSTLTIQRTQQEDSAVYLCASSFGVAPGGEQFFGPGTRLTVL.

The CDR3 region is CASSQEGRSNYGYTF. The CDR3 coding sequence is TGCGCCAGCAGCCAAGAAGGGCGGTCTAACTATGGCTACACCTTC. The chain combines TRBV4-1 with TRBJ1-2; unclear D gene. CDR1 is MGHRA, CDR2 YSYEKL, per germline. Trimming left V 0 bases short and J 0 bases short, with 8 bases between. This CDR3 has 15 amino acids.

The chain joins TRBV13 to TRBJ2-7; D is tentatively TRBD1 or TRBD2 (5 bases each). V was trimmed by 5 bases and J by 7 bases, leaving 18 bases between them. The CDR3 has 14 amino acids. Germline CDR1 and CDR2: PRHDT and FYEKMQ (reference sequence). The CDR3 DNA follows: TGTGCCAGCAGCCGGGGACGGACGTCGTTTGAGCAGTACTTC. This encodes CASSRGRTSFEQYF.

CDR3 bases: TGTGCCAGCAGTGATCGTCTAGCGGACTACAATGAGCAGTTCTTC. Its translation: CASSDRLADYNEQFF. The V gene is TRBV2, the J gene TRBJ2-1; 7 bases match TRBD2. Per germline, CDR1 SNHLY and CDR2 FYNNEI. The CDR3 totals 15 residues. Trimming cost V 3 bases and J 3 bases; bases outside gene matches: 5. Combining the CDR3 with reference TRBV2 and TRBJ2-1 gives the whole variable domain EPEVTQTPSHQVTQMGQEVILRCVPISNHLYFYWYRQILGQKVEFLVSFYNNEISEKSEIFDDQFSVERPDGSNFTLKIRSTKLEDSAMYFCASSDRLADYNEQFFGPGTRLTVL.

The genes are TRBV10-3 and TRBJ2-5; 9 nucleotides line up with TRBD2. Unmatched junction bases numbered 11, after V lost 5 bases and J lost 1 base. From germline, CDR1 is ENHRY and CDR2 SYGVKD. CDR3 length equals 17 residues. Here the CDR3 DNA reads TGTGCCATCAGTCCCGTGGGCGGGAGGGCCCTCCAAGAGACCCAGTACTTC. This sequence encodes CAISPVGGRALQETQYF.

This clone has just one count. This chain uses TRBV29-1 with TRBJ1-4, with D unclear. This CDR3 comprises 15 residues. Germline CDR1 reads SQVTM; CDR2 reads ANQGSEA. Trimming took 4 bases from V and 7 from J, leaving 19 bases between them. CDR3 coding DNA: TGCAGCGTTGGGCTAAGGTCTTACAGTACTGAAAAACTGTTTTTT. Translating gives CSVGLRSYSTEKLFF.